Below are 23 T cell receptor beta chains sequenced from a single sample in a study of T cell responses to AZD1222 COVID-19 vaccine. The protocol was immunoSEQ multiplex PCR, while the TCRdb copy is restricted to in-frame clones and leaves out a portion. The table has about 200,000 clones, roughly 92% seen once. The starting material was peripheral blood, obtained 28 days after the second AZD1222 dose. The receptors come from an adult who received the AZD1222 COVID-19 vaccine.

V and J are TRBV5-4 and TRBJ1-2; possible D gene TRBD1, 5 bases. V lost 0 bases and J lost 5, with 17 bases in between. This CDR3 has 16 residues. In germline, CDR1 is SGHNT, CDR2 YYREEE (reference sequence). In nucleotides, the CDR3 is TGTGCCAGCAGCTTGGGTACAGGAGCGTTGACATATGGCTACACCTTC. Its translation: CASSLGTGALTYGYTF.

This clone has ten or more counts. The chain couples TRBV20-1 to TRBJ2-7; TRBD2 might be the D (5 bases). Germline V gene sequence: CDR1 DFQATT, CDR2 SNEGSKA (reference sequence). V lost 3 bases and J lost 0, with 15 bases in between. The CDR3 covers 15 residues. CDR3 amino acids: CSASPGVDGSYEQYF. In nucleotides, the CDR3 is TGCAGTGCTAGTCCCGGGGTTGACGGCTCCTACGAGCAGTACTTC.

This clone has a single count. The CDR3 region is CASSQGVGETEAFF. CDR3 sequence (DNA): TGCGCCAGCAGCCAAGGGGTCGGGGAGACTGAAGCTTTCTTT. V is TRBV4-3 and J is TRBJ1-1; D call uncertain. V was shortened by 1 base and J by 5 bases, with 11 bases between the two germline ends. The CDR3 sequence is 14 residues long. Germline lookup yields CDR1 LGHNA and CDR2 YSLEER.

In DNA form, the CDR3 reads TGCGCCAGCAGCTTGACCGACAGGGGAGGCGAAAAACTGTTTTTT. Its translation: CASSLTDRGGEKLFF. J is TRBJ1-4 and V is TRBV5-1, with 8 positions matching TRBD1. Per the germline V gene, CDR1 is SGHRS and CDR2 is YFSETQ. V lost 1 base to trimming and J lost 8 bases; unmatched junction nucleotides: 7. The CDR3 covers 15 residues.

The rearrangement links TRBV6-2 or TRBV6-3 to TRBJ1-5; no firm D call. CDR1 and CDR2 (germline): MNHEY, SVGEGT. The CDR3 totals 14 residues. V was clipped by 2 bases and J by 4 bases, with 9 bases between them. The CDR3 sequence is CASSYGTINQPQHF. CDR3 nucleotide sequence: TGTGCCAGCAGTTACGGTACGATTAATCAGCCCCAGCATTTT.

This rearrangement joins TRBV19 to TRBJ2-2, with D hard to call. The CDR3 extends over 14 amino acids. CDR1 is LNHDA and CDR2 is SQIVND in the germline V gene (reference sequence). Trimming shortened V by 5 bases and J by 4 bases, and 11 bases separated the two germline ends. The CDR3 protein is CASSPGRSTGELFF. The CDR3 DNA follows: TGTGCCAGTAGTCCAGGACGAAGCACCGGGGAGCTGTTTTTT.

V gene TRBV6-5 combines with J gene TRBJ1-5; no clear D gene. V was trimmed by 8 bases and J by 2 bases, leaving 10 bases between them. Germline lookup yields CDR1 MNHEY and CDR2 SVGAGI. The CDR3 is 13 residues long. The CDR3 nucleotides read TGTGCCAGCGAGACGGTTCGCAATCAGCCCCAGCATTTT. This encodes CASETVRNQPQHF.

The chain joins TRBV6-1 to TRBJ1-1, with D possibly being TRBD1 (6 bases). CDR3 length equals 16 residues. Germline V gene sequence: CDR1 MNHNS, CDR2 SASEGT. V dropped 4 bases and J dropped 5 bases, with 20 bases sitting between them. The CDR3 sequence is CASSGLSQGRGTEAFF. The CDR3 DNA sequence: TGTGCCAGCAGTGGCTTATCACAGGGTCGAGGGACTGAAGCTTTCTTT.

The J gene is TRBJ1-4, the V gene TRBV5-5; D is perhaps TRBD1 (5 bases). Germline V CDR1 and CDR2: SGHKS, YYEKEE (reference sequence). The CDR3 is 18 residues long. Trimming took off 3 bases at V and 8 bases at J, with 26 bases between the two ends. Here the CDR3 DNA reads TGTGCCAGCAGCTCCCCGCGTCGACACTCGGGGGGTGGGGAAAAACTGTTTTTT. Translation gives CASSSPRRHSGGGEKLFF. The full variable domain, its missing parts supplied by reference TRBV5-5 and TRBJ1-4, is DAGVTQSPTHLIKTRGQQVTLRCSPISGHKSVSWYQQVLGQGPQFIFQYYEKEERGRGNFPDRFSARQFPNYSSELNVNALLLGDSALYLCASSSPRRHSGGGEKLFFGSGTQLSVL.

Regarding this clone: An end of the junction does not agree with germline; a read error may underlie this. The V call is TRBV7-9, the J call TRBJ1-2; 8 bases line up with TRBD1. There are 12 residues in the CDR3. Per germline, CDR1 SEHNR and CDR2 FQNEAQ (reference sequence). Here the CDR3 reads CASSFDRGGSTF. CDR3 coding DNA: TGTGCCAGCAGCTTCGACAGGGGAGGCTCCACCTTC.

The chain joins TRBV18 to TRBJ1-3; D might be TRBD1 (5 bases). Germline CDR1 KGHSH, CDR2 LQKENI. V was trimmed by 3 bases and J by 4 bases, leaving 13 bases between them. There are 15 residues in the CDR3. The CDR3, as DNA: TGTGCCAGCTCACCTTCACAGGCCTCAGGAAACACCATATATTTT. Translated: CASSPSQASGNTIYF.

The V gene is TRBV7-9, the J gene TRBJ2-7, with a weak D call TRBD1 (5 bases). CDR3 size: 13 residues. Germline assignment: CDR1 SEHNR and CDR2 FQNEAQ (reference sequence). Trimming removed 5 bases at V and 1 base at J, with 9 bases between. The CDR3 loop reads CASSMTDSYEQYF. The CDR3 DNA follows: TGTGCCAGCAGCATGACAGATTCCTACGAGCAGTACTTC. The entire variable domain, with the rest obtained from reference TRBV7-9 and TRBJ2-7, is as follows: DTGVSQNPRHKITKRGQNVTFRCDPISEHNRLYWYRQTLGQGPEFLTYFQNEAQLEKSRLLSDRFSAERPKGSFSTLEIQRTEQGDSAMYLCASSMTDSYEQYFGPGTRLTVT.

The rearrangement links TRBV7-2 to TRBJ1-5, with D possibly being TRBD1 (6 bases). CDR1 is SGHTA and CDR2 is FQGNSA in the germline V gene. The V end was cut by 8 bases, the J end by 0 bases, with 14 bases between. The CDR3 contains 15 residues. This chain's CDR3 is CASSEQGHSNQPQHF. Written as DNA, the CDR3 is TGTGCCAGCTCCGAACAGGGACATAGCAATCAGCCCCAGCATTTT. The variable domain in full, completed from reference TRBV7-2 and TRBJ1-5, reads GAGVSQSPSNKVTEKGKDVELRCDPISGHTALYWYRQSLGQGLEFLIYFQGNSAPDKSGLPSDRFSAERTGGSVSTLTIQRTQQEDSAVYLCASSEQGHSNQPQHFGDGTRLSIL.

The J gene is TRBJ1-1, the V gene TRBV7-3; D uncertain. Germline values: CDR1 SGHTA, CDR2 FQGTGA. The CDR3 consists of 14 residues. Deletions cut 4 bases from V and 1 base from J, with 10 bases between. CDR3 sequence (DNA): TGTGCCAGCAGCTATTCCCGGGCGAACACTGAAGCTTTCTTT. Its protein is CASSYSRANTEAFF.

The count of this clone is one. This rearrangement joins TRBV11-3 to TRBJ2-1, with TRBD2 matching over 7 bases. Germline assignment: CDR1 SGHNT and CDR2 YENEEA. The CDR3 extends over 15 amino acids. With V trimmed by 4 bases and J by 0 bases, 3 bases remained unmatched. CDR3 sequence (DNA): TGTGCCAGCAGCTGGGGGGGATCCTCCTACAATGAGCAGTTCTTC. Protein product: CASSWGGSSYNEQFF.

The chain carries TRBV7-9 and TRBJ1-4; D gene uncertain. CDR3 length: 14 residues. Trimming cost V 4 bases and J 5 bases, with 11 bases left between them. Per the germline V gene, CDR1 is SEHNR and CDR2 is FQNEAQ (reference sequence). Here the CDR3 DNA reads TGTGCCAGCAGCTATAGTGTCCACAATGAAAAACTGTTTTTT. Its translation is CASSYSVHNEKLFF.

This clone appeared once. V is TRBV2 and J is TRBJ1-1; 11 bases line up with TRBD1. Losses at the gene ends were 9 bases for V and 1 base for J; bases not matched to a gene: 13. Germline values: CDR1 SNHLY, CDR2 FYNNEI. The CDR3 consists of 17 residues. This CDR3 reads CASMLGTGGAQNTEAFF. CDR3 bases: TGTGCCAGTATGCTTGGGACAGGGGGGGCCCAGAACACTGAAGCTTTCTTT.

This chain links TRBV5-1 with TRBJ2-7; 7 bases line up with TRBD1. Germline loops: CDR1 SGHRS, CDR2 YFSETQ. V dropped 1 base and J dropped 3; count of bases not matched to a gene: 4. This CDR3 comprises 14 residues. Here the CDR3 reads CASSLTGEGYEQYF. The CDR3 DNA sequence: TGCGCCAGCAGCTTGACAGGGGAAGGCTACGAGCAGTACTTC.

The V gene is TRBV15, the J gene TRBJ1-3; unclear D gene. CDR3 length: 15 residues. V was trimmed by 5 bases and J by 2 bases, leaving 13 bases between them. The germline CDR1 and CDR2 sequences are LNHNV and YYDKDF (reference sequence). CDR3 in amino acids: CATSPSGEAGNTIYF. In nucleotides, the CDR3 is TGTGCCACCAGCCCCAGCGGGGAGGCTGGAAACACCATATATTTT.

The J gene is TRBJ2-1, the V gene TRBV3-1 (or the pseudogene TRBV3-2); 7 bases are a match to TRBD2. Germline V gene sequence: CDR1 LGHDT, CDR2 YNNKEL (reference sequence). V lost 1 base to trimming and J lost 5 bases; unmatched junction nucleotides: 11. The length of the CDR3 is 17 residues. The CDR3 bases are TGTGCCAGCAGCCAAGTCCAACTAGCGAAGAGGGACAATGAGCAGTTCTTC. It encodes CASSQVQLAKRDNEQFF.

The CDR3 here is CASSPPAGTETQYF. The CDR3 DNA reads as TGTGCCAGCAGCCCACCCGCAGGGACGGAGACCCAGTACTTC. The chain recombines TRBV7-9 with TRBJ2-5; D could derive from TRBD1 or TRBD2 (5 bases each). The germline V and J ends were trimmed by 5 bases and 5 bases, with 15 bases remaining between them. This CDR3 is built from 14 residues. Germline CDR1 reads SEHNR; CDR2 reads FQNEAQ (reference sequence).

The genes are TRBV24-1 and TRBJ1-2; maybe TRBD1 (5 bases). Trimming shortened V by 4 bases and J by 0 bases, and 14 bases separated the two germline ends. CDR3 length equals 16 residues. The germline gives CDR1 KGHDR, CDR2 SFDVKD. CDR3 sequence: CATSDPGDPANYGYTF. CDR3 DNA: TGTGCCACCAGTGACCCGGGGGACCCAGCTAACTATGGCTACACCTTC.

The J gene is TRBJ1-2, the V gene TRBV28, with D possibly matching TRBD1 (6 bases). The CDR3 is made up of 15 amino acids. The V gene's germline CDR1 is MDHEN and CDR2 SYDVKM. V was shortened by 6 bases and J by 8 bases, with 22 bases between the two germline ends. CDR3 loop: CASSQGSRQVGGYTF. The CDR3, as DNA: TGTGCCAGCAGCCAGGGTTCCCGACAGGTAGGAGGCTACACCTTC.